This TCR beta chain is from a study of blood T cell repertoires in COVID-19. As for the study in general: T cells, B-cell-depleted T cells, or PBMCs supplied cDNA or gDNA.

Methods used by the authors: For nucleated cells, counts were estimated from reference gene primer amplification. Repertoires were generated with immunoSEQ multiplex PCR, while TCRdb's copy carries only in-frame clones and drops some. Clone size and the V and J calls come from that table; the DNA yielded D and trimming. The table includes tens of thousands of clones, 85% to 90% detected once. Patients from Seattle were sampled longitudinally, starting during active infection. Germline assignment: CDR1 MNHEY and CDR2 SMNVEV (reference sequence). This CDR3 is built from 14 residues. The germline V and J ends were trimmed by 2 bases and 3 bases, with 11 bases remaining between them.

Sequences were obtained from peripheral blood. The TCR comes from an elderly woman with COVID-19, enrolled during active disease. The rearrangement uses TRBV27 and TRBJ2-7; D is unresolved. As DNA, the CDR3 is TGTGCCAGCAGTTTAGGTCCCAGAGGCTACGAGCAGTACTTC. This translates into CASSLGPRGYEQYF.